Listed below are T cell receptor beta chains from one sample, sequenced in a study of blood T cell repertoires in COVID-19. The repertoire was sequenced with immunoSEQ multiplex PCR; TCRdb's copy has only in-frame clones and lacks some. The sample has 300,000 to 450,000 clones, around 87% seen once. The sequencing input was PBMCs or T cells enriched from blood (not recorded which). These receptor sequences come from a man between 18 and 35 years old who had recovered from COVID-19. Each CDR3 is given with its conserved first and last residue. The D gene is left open where the match is weak.

V: TRBV27
D: .
J: TRBJ2-7
CDR3: CASSLYQDHYEQYF
DNA: TGTGCCAGCAGTTTATACCAGGATCACTACGAGCAGTACTTC

V: TRBV7-2
D: TRBD1
J: TRBJ1-3
CDR3: CASSSTGQSSGNTIYF
DNA: TGTGCCAGCAGCTCCACGGGACAGTCCTCTGGAAACACCATATATTTT

V: TRBV5-1
D: TRBD1
J: TRBJ2-7
CDR3: CASSLTSGGSNEQYF
DNA: TGCGCCAGCAGCTTGACGTCAGGGGGCTCCAACGAGCAGTACTTC

V: TRBV10-3
D: .
J: TRBJ1-3
CDR3: CAISLYRDAIYF
DNA: TGTGCCATCAGTCTTTACAGGGACGCCATATATTTT

V: TRBV7-9
D: .
J: TRBJ2-1
CDR3: CASSSPRAPNEQFF
DNA: TGTGCCAGCAGCTCCCCGCGAGCTCCAAATGAGCAGTTCTTC

V: TRBV12-3/TRBV12-4
D: .
J: TRBJ2-7
CDR3: CASSSTSYEQYF
DNA: TGTGCCAGCAGTTCAACTTCCTACGAGCAGTACTTC

V: TRBV5-3
D: .
J: TRBJ1-1
CDR3: CARSALDRKTEAFF
DNA: TGTGCCAGAAGCGCACTTGACAGAAAAACTGAAGCTTTCTTT

V: TRBV15
D: .
J: TRBJ2-2
CDR3: CATSRVSGEYTGELFF
DNA: TGTGCCACCAGCAGAGTGTCAGGGGAGTACACCGGGGAGCTGTTTTTT

V: TRBV4-1
D: TRBD2
J: TRBJ2-4
CDR3: CASSQDSSGVVKNIQYF
DNA: TGCGCCAGCAGCCAAGATAGCAGCGGGGTTGTCAAAAACATTCAGTACTTC

V: TRBV19
D: TRBD2
J: TRBJ2-3
CDR3: CASSYSGSGTDTQYF
DNA: TGTGCCAGTAGTTACAGCGGGAGTGGGACAGATACGCAGTATTTT